The rows below give T cell receptor beta chains drawn from one sample of a study of blood T cell repertoires in COVID-19. Some clones are missing from TCRdb's copy, which holds only in-frame ones; the method was immunoSEQ multiplex PCR. This sample has 250,000 to 350,000 clones, with around 87% found just once. Sequences were obtained from PBMCs or T cells enriched from blood (not recorded which). The receptors shown here come from a young woman who had recovered from COVID-19. The CDR3 runs from the conserved cysteine through the conserved F or W.

>TRBV20-1|16
CSASPYPGTGGEKLFF
>TRBV5-1|14
CASSFGSGDARYTF
>TRBV3-1/TRBV3-2|14
CASSPTRNRGGYTF
>TRBV25-1|16
CASSELGGGMHGELFF
>TRBV5-8|12
CASSFGKNTQYF
>TRBV19|15
CASSIVLDRDYEQYF
>TRBV3-1/TRBV3-2|21
CASSQVLPRKSNREHTGELFF
>TRBV6-5|14
CASSPDRFAYEQYF
>TRBV10-3|12
CAISERLGALHF
>TRBV7-2|14
CASSLKGQNTEAFF
>TRBV5-1|14
CASSWETPGTEAFF
>TRBV10-1|15
CASSSTGGYNSPLHF